These 29 T cell receptor beta chains came from one sample sequenced in a study of T cell repertoires in cytomegalovirus infection. From the reads, TCRdb called clonotypes with MiXCR, one entry per CDR3 protein. Among about 300,000 distinct CDR3 sequences listed, around 9.1% were seen once. Sequencing was carried out using PBMCs. These receptors all stem from a human donor in good health (CMV status not recorded). Some clones in this sample may be carry-over from other donors' samples.

This clonotype was seen at least ten times. J is TRBJ2-5 and V is TRBV3-1, with 7 bases aligning to TRBD1. The length of the CDR3 is 16 residues. Trimming took 4 bases from V and 2 from J; bases not matched to a gene: 10. Germline V gene lookup returns CDR1 LGHDT and CDR2 YNNKEL (reference sequence). DNA for the CDR3: TGTGCCAGCAGCCTCTCGACAGGGTATGGGCAAGAGACCCAGTACTTC. This translates into CASSLSTGYGQETQYF.

This clonotype was observed at least ten times. The chain recombines TRBV29-1 with TRBJ1-2; TRBD1 might be the D (6 bases). The germline V gene encodes CDR1 SQVTM and CDR2 ANQGSEA. The V end lost 5 bases, the J end lost 1 base, and 14 bases lay between the germline ends. The CDR3 contains 14 residues. The CDR3 nucleotides are TGCAGCGTTAGTGGACAGCTGAGTAACTATGGCTACACCTTC. It translates to CSVSGQLSNYGYTF.

This clonotype came up once. This chain connects TRBV30 to TRBJ2-1; 9 bases line up with TRBD2. CDR1 is GTSNPN and CDR2 is SVGIG in the germline V gene (reference sequence). The CDR3 spans 13 residues. V was clipped by 7 bases and J by 9 bases; unmatched bases: 10. CDR3 residues: CAFQPWREGEQFF. The CDR3 coding sequence is TGTGCCTTCCAGCCGTGGCGGGAGGGTGAGCAGTTCTTC.

This clonotype was observed a handful of times. V and J are TRBV27 and TRBJ2-4; D is unclear. The CDR3 extends over 15 amino acids. The V gene's germline CDR1 is MNHEY and CDR2 SMNVEV (reference sequence). Deletions cut 6 bases from V and 3 bases from J, with 15 bases between. CDR3 coding DNA: TGTGCCAGCAGATCGGCCAGCTGGGGCAAAAACATTCAGTACTTC. Its protein product is CASRSASWGKNIQYF.

This clonotype was counted ten times or more. V gene TRBV7-9 combines with J gene TRBJ2-1, with D possibly called TRBD1 or TRBD2 (5 bases each). Between the trimmed V and J ends, which lost 8 bases and 0 bases, there was a span of 14 bases. Per the germline V gene, CDR1 is SEHNR and CDR2 is FQNEAQ (reference sequence). This CDR3 has 15 residues. The CDR3, as DNA: TGTGCCAGCCTTTCGACTGGGACCTCCTACAATGAGCAGTTCTTC. Translated, it gives CASLSTGTSYNEQFF.

Ten or more counts support this clonotype. The V and J genes are TRBV7-2 and TRBJ1-5, with 9 bases fitting TRBD1. The V gene's germline CDR1 is SGHTA and CDR2 FQGNSA. The CDR3 is made up of 14 amino acids. The junction had 5 bases not matched to a gene; V was cut back by 5 bases and J by 6 bases. This CDR3 reads CASSLTGGSQPQHF. CDR3 nucleotides: TGTGCCAGCAGCCTCACAGGGGGCTCTCAGCCCCAGCATTTT.

This clonotype was seen at least ten times. This chain joins TRBV20-1 and TRBJ1-5; 7 positions match TRBD1. Germline trimming cut 7 bases from V and 2 bases from J; bases unmatched to any gene: 5. Per the germline V gene, CDR1 is DFQATT and CDR2 is SNEGSKA (reference sequence). The CDR3 runs 13 residues. The CDR3 DNA is TGCAGTGGTCAGGGGGACGGCAATCAGCCCCAGCATTTT. Its protein is CSGQGDGNQPQHF.

This clonotype was counted many times. V is TRBV29-1 and J is TRBJ2-4; tentatively, D is TRBD2 (6 bases). The ends were cut back, 2 bases at V and 3 bases at J, with 14 bases in the middle. Germline CDR1 is SQVTM and CDR2 is ANQGSEA. The CDR3 consists of 15 residues. The CDR3 sequence is CSVEFGGLVKNIQYF. In DNA form, the CDR3 reads TGCAGCGTTGAATTTGGGGGACTCGTCAAAAACATTCAGTACTTC. Filled out from reference TRBV29-1 and TRBJ2-4, the complete variable domain reads SAVISQKPSRDICQRGTSLTIQCQVDSQVTMMFWYRQQPGQSLTLIATANQGSEATYESGFVIDKFPISRPNLTFSTLTVSNMSPEDSSIYLCSVEFGGLVKNIQYFGAGTRLSVL.

In this sample, this clonotype turned up many times. V usage is TRBV11-2 and J usage is TRBJ1-5; D not resolved. V dropped 2 bases and J dropped 5 bases, with 13 bases sitting between them. The germline CDR1 and CDR2 sequences are SGHAT and FQNNGV. This CDR3 comprises 15 residues. This CDR3 is CASSLKGLKDQPQHF. CDR3 in DNA: TGTGCCAGCAGCTTAAAGGGATTGAAGGATCAGCCCCAGCATTTT.

At least ten counts were recorded for this clonotype. The V call is TRBV20-1, the J call TRBJ1-2; D gene uncertain. Germline values: CDR1 DFQATT, CDR2 SNEGSKA (reference sequence). The CDR3 loop spans 14 amino acids. With 5 bases removed from V and 1 base from J, the gap between germline ends came to 14 bases. For the CDR3, the DNA is TGCAGTGCTGTGGTTTGGTCCATTAACTATGGCTACACCTTC. This gives the protein CSAVVWSINYGYTF.

This clonotype was observed at least ten times. The chain combines TRBV6-2 or TRBV6-3 with TRBJ1-1; TRBD1 is a possible D gene (5 bases). V was pared by 7 bases and J by 5 bases, with 17 bases between. The V gene's germline CDR1 is MNHEY and CDR2 SVGEGT. The CDR3 spans 14 residues. CDR3 region: CASTEHSGRTEAFF. In DNA form, the CDR3 reads TGTGCCAGCACTGAGCATTCAGGGAGGACTGAAGCTTTCTTT.

V usage is TRBV20-1 and J usage is TRBJ1-6, with 7 bases matching TRBD1. V shed 2 bases and J 2 bases; nucleotides not matched to a gene: 6. The CDR3 spans 16 residues. Germline V gene data show CDR1 as DFQATT and CDR2 as SNEGSKA (reference sequence). The CDR3 loop reads CSARSDRIAYNSPLHF. The DNA for the CDR3 is TGCAGTGCTAGATCGGACAGGATCGCCTATAATTCACCCCTCCACTTT.

The V call is TRBV28, the J call TRBJ1-2; D not certain. Germline assignment: CDR1 MDHEN and CDR2 SYDVKM. Trimming took 2 bases from V and 4 from J, leaving 14 bases between them. This CDR3 contains 15 residues. The DNA for the CDR3 is TGTGCCAGCAGTTTAGGGCAGACATCCCGCTATGGCTACACCTTC. It specifies CASSLGQTSRYGYTF.

There are many counts of this clonotype. This sequence joins TRBV6-1 and TRBJ1-1, with 7 bases fitting TRBD1. The junction had 7 bases not matched to a gene; V was cut back by 1 base and J by 5 bases. CDR1 is MNHNS, CDR2 SASEGT, per germline. This CDR3 is 15 amino acids long. CDR3 coding DNA: TGTGCCAGCAGTGAAGAAGCAGGGGGTGTAACTGAAGCTTTCTTT. Translating gives CASSEEAGGVTEAFF.

This clonotype has at least ten counts. This chain connects TRBV19 to TRBJ2-5, with 8 bases that match TRBD2. Germline CDR1 reads LNHDA; CDR2 reads SQIVND (reference sequence). V lost 5 bases, J lost 5 bases, and 7 bases stayed unmatched. The CDR3 contains 14 residues. CDR3 protein: CASSRSGGGETQYF. The CDR3 bases are TGTGCCAGTAGTCGGAGCGGGGGTGGCGAGACCCAGTACTTC. The full variable domain, in which reference TRBV19 and TRBJ2-5 provide the parts outside the CDR3, is DGGITQSPKYLFRKEGQNVTLSCEQNLNHDAMYWYRQDPGQGLRLIYYSQIVNDFQKGDIAEGYSVSREKKESFPLTVTSAQKNPTAFYLCASSRSGGGETQYFGPGTRLLVL.

This chain links TRBV28 with TRBJ1-5, with D perhaps TRBD1 (6 bases). The CDR3 sequence is 15 residues long. Between the trimmed V and J ends, which lost 4 bases and 0 bases, there was a span of 10 bases. Germline CDR1 is MDHEN and CDR2 is SYDVKM. CDR3 loop: CASSSGDYSNQPQHF. CDR3 sequence (DNA): TGTGCCAGCAGTTCAGGGGACTATAGCAATCAGCCCCAGCATTTT.

Many counts were recorded for this clonotype. The V call is TRBV6-4, the J call TRBJ2-1; 11 bases match TRBD2. The CDR3 is 15 residues long. Trimming cost V 6 bases and J 7 bases; bases outside gene matches: 8. Germline CDR1 and CDR2: MRHNA and SNTAGT. The CDR3 sequence is CASSPTSGGENEQFF. CDR3 DNA: TGTGCCAGCAGCCCAACTAGCGGGGGCGAAAATGAGCAGTTCTTC.

This clonotype was detected ten times or more. The chain joins TRBV20-1 to TRBJ2-5; possible D gene TRBD2, 5 bases. Germline CDR1 reads DFQATT; CDR2 reads SNEGSKA (reference sequence). V was trimmed by 5 bases and J by 7 bases, leaving 17 bases between them. The CDR3 contains 13 residues. CDR3 coding DNA: TGCAGTGCTTCCCCGTTGCGGGTAGGGACCCAGTACTTC. Its translation: CSASPLRVGTQYF.

This clonotype was seen many times. DNA of the CDR3: TGTGCCAGCTCACCACTAGGAACAGATACGCAGTATTTT. Its protein product is CASSPLGTDTQYF. The chain recombines TRBV18 with TRBJ2-3; no definite D call. In germline, CDR1 is KGHSH, CDR2 LQKENI. This CDR3 comprises 13 residues. The V gene lost 1 base and the J gene lost 3 bases, with 5 bases spanning the gap.

This clonotype was detected many times. The J gene is TRBJ1-1, the V gene TRBV10-3, with D possibly matching TRBD1 (6 bases). V lost 4 bases to trimming and J lost 3 bases, with 12 bases between them. The V gene's germline CDR1 is ENHRY and CDR2 SYGVKD. The CDR3 sequence is 14 residues long. CDR3 sequence reads: CAISARGGYTEAFF. The CDR3, as DNA: TGTGCCATCAGTGCCCGAGGGGGTTACACTGAAGCTTTCTTT.

This clonotype has a count of ten or more. The chain employs TRBV29-1 and TRBJ1-2; D is undetermined. This CDR3 contains 14 residues. Germline CDR1 is SQVTM and CDR2 is ANQGSEA. Trimming pared 0 bases from V and 2 bases from J, leaving 10 bases between. CDR3 nucleotides: TGCAGCGTTGAAGATTATAGGAAAAACTATGGCTACACCTTC. As protein: CSVEDYRKNYGYTF.

This clonotype was seen repeatedly, ten times or more. The rearrangement joins TRBV4-1 to TRBJ2-5; 7 bases map to TRBD1. This CDR3 has 17 amino acids. CDR1 is MGHRA, CDR2 YSYEKL, per germline. V trimming: 1 base; J trimming: 2 bases; junction bases outside the gene matches: 10. CDR3 sequence (DNA): TGCGCCAGCAGCCAAGCCATTTGGCCGGGACAGCAAGAGACCCAGTACTTC. It encodes CASSQAIWPGQQETQYF.

This clonotype was found many times. J is TRBJ2-1 and V is TRBV7-3, with 10 bases that match TRBD2. The CDR3 loop spans 15 amino acids. Germline V CDR1 and CDR2: SGHTA, FQGTGA. V lost 2 bases to trimming and J lost 2 bases; unmatched junction nucleotides: 0. In DNA, the CDR3 is TGTGCCAGCAGCTTAGGGACTAGCGCCTACAATGAGCAGTTCTTC. Translation gives CASSLGTSAYNEQFF.

The J gene is TRBJ2-5, the V gene TRBV20-1, with 9 bases that match TRBD2. The V segment lost 3 bases and the J segment 2 bases; nucleotides outside the gene matches: 7. This CDR3 is 15 amino acids long. Per germline, CDR1 DFQATT and CDR2 SNEGSKA (reference sequence). The CDR3 region has the DNA TGCAGTGCTAGTGTAGCGGGGGTGCTTCAAGAGACCCAGTACTTC. Its protein product is CSASVAGVLQETQYF.

Ten or more counts support this clonotype. The rearrangement joins TRBV28 to TRBJ2-1; 8 bases map to TRBD1. Germline V gene data show CDR1 as MDHEN and CDR2 as SYDVKM. With 7 bases clipped from V and 4 bases from J, the junction kept 12 bases outside the gene matches. The CDR3 spans 16 residues. CDR3 nucleotides: TGTGCCAGCACCGACCAAGGACAGGGTTTGTACAATGAGCAGTTCTTC. This translates into CASTDQGQGLYNEQFF.

The chain employs TRBV5-1 and TRBJ1-1; 9 nucleotides match TRBD1. The V and J ends lost 6 bases and 1 base, in that order; junction bases with no gene match: 7. CDR3 size: 15 residues. Looked up from germline, CDR1 is SGHRS and CDR2 is YFSETQ. Here the CDR3 reads CASTPIQGANTEAFF. The DNA for the CDR3 is TGCGCCAGCACACCCATACAGGGGGCGAACACTGAAGCTTTCTTT. The full variable domain, with the rest looked up from reference TRBV5-1 and TRBJ1-1, is KAGVTQTPRYLIKTRGQQVTLSCSPISGHRSVSWYQQTPGQGLQFLFEYFSETQRNKGNFPGRFSGRQFSNSRSEMNVSTLELGDSALYLCASTPIQGANTEAFFGQGTRLTVV.

The table lists this clonotype with many counts. The chain has TRBV7-2 and TRBJ2-3, with 10 bases aligning to TRBD2. The CDR3 sequence is 17 residues long. V shed 5 bases, J shed 4 bases, and the junction held 12 bases outside the gene matches. Germline V lookup: CDR1 SGHTA, CDR2 FQGNSA. The CDR3 sequence is CASSRGGTSVGADTQYF. CDR3 nucleotide sequence: TGTGCCAGCAGCCGGGGAGGGACTAGCGTTGGGGCAGATACGCAGTATTTT.

The rearrangement uses TRBV7-2 and TRBJ1-2, with D unclear. The V end was cut by 2 bases, the J end by 8 bases, with 27 bases between. Germline CDR1 is SGHTA and CDR2 is FQGNSA. The length of the CDR3 is 18 residues. The CDR3 bases are TGTGCCAGCAGCTTAATTTTAACTTCGGAGGGTTCGGGAGGAGGCTACACCTTC. It translates to CASSLILTSEGSGGGYTF.

This clonotype was detected only a few times. This chain connects TRBV10-3 to TRBJ1-1; weak D call: TRBD1 (6 bases). There are 14 residues in the CDR3. Deletions cut 5 bases from V and 1 base from J, with 11 bases between. CDR1 is ENHRY, CDR2 SYGVKD, per germline. CDR3 loop: CAISMDSQNTEAFF. CDR3 sequence (DNA): TGTGCCATCAGTATGGACAGTCAGAACACTGAAGCTTTCTTT.